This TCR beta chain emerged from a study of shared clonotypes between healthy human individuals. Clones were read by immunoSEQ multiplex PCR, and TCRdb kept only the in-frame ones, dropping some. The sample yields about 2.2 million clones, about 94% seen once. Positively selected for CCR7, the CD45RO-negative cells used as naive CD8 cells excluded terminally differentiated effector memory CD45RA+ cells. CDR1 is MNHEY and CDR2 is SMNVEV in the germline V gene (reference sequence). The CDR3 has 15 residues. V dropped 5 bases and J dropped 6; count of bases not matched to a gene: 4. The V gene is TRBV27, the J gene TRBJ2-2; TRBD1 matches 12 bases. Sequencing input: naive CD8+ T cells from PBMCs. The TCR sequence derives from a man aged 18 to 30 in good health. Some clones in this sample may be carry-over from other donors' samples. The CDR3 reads CASSARDRGPGELFF. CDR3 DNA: TGTGCCAGCAGTGCCCGGGACAGGGGGCCCGGGGAGCTGTTTTTT.